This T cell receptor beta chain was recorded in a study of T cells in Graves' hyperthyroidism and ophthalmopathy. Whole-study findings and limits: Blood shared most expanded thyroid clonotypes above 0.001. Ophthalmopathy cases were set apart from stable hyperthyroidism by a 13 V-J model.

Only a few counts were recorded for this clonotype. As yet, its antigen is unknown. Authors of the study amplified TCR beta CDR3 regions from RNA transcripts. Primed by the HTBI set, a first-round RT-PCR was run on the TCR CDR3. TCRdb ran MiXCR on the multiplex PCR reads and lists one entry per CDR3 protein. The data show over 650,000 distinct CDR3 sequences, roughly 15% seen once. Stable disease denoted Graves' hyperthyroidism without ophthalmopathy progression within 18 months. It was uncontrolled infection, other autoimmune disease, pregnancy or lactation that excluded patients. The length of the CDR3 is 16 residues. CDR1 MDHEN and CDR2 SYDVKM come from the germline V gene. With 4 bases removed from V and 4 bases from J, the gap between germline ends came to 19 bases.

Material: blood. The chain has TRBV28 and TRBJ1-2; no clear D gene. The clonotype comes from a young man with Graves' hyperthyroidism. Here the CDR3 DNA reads TGTGCCAGCAGTTCAGTGGCCTTATCAGGCTTCTATGGCTACACCTTC. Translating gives CASSSVALSGFYGYTF.